This TCR beta chain was observed in a study of beta chain features in type 1 diabetes. About the study: Sorted cell examination encompassed roughly 110 million cells across all samples. Findings and limits, study-wide: Sampled from patients, naive, central memory and Treg TCRB repertoires appeared more similar than those sampled from healthy donors. High TCR expression in some cells could lead to their over-representation in cDNA sequencing.

The sequenced template was cDNA made from the entire isolated RNA. Sequencing used immunoSEQ multiplex PCR; TCRdb keeps in-frame clones, though not all of them. This sample has roughly 150,000 clones, with roughly 9.1% found just once. Trimming took 4 bases from V and 10 from J; bases not matched to a gene: 4. CDR3 length equals 12 residues. From germline, CDR1 is SNHLY and CDR2 FYNNEI. Naive, central memory, regulatory and stem cell-like memory cells within the CD4+ compartment were sorted using CD45RO/CCR7/CD25/CD127/CD95/CD27. With respect to this clone: As yet, its antigen is unknown.

J is TRBJ2-1 and V is TRBV2, with 7 bases that match TRBD1. The origin of this receptor is a young woman in good health. The sample consisted of central memory CD4+ T cells from blood. The CDR3 spells CASSATGDEQFF. DNA for the CDR3: TGTGCCAGCAGTGCCACAGGGGACGAGCAGTTCTTC.